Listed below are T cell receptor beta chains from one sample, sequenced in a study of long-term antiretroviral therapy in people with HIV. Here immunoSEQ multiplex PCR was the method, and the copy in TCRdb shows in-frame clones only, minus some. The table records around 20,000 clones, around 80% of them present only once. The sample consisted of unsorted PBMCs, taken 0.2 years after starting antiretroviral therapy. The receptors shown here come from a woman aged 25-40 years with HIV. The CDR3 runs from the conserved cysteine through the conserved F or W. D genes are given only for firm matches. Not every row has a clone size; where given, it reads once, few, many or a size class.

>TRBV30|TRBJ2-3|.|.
TGTGCCTGGAGTAACCCGGCGGGGCGGAGGGGGAGCACAGATACGCAGTATTTT
CAWSNPAGRRGSTDTQYF
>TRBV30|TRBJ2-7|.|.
TGTGCCTGGCGCCCTTCCGTTCCTTCCTACGAGCAGTACTTC
CAWRPSVPSYEQYF
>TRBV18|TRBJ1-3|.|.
TGTGCCAGCTCACCTACGTCGGACTCTGGAAACACCATATATTTT
CASSPTSDSGNTIYF
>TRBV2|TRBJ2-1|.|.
TGTGCCAGCAGTGCATCACCGGGACTCGAGTACAATGAGCAGTTCTTC
CASSASPGLEYNEQFF
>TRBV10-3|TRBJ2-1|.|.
TGTGCCATCAGTGAGTCGATACAAAACAATGAGCAGTTCTTC
CAISESIQNNEQFF
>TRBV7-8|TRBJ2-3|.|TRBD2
TGTGCCAGCAGCTTAGCCCGCCTGGGACTAGCGGGGGGTACAGATACGCAGTATTTT
CASSLARLGLAGGTDTQYF
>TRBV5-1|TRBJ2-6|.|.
TGCGCCAGCAGTCTCGGGGCGACGGGGGCCAACGTCCTGACTTTC
CASSLGATGANVLTF
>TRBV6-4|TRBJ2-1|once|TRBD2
TGTGCCAGCAGCTGGGGGGGTAACAATGAGCAGTTCTTC
CASSWGGNNEQFF
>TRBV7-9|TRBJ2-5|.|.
TGTGCCAGCAGCTTAGGGTCTCAGGGTCGACAAGAGACCCAGTACTTC
CASSLGSQGRQETQYF
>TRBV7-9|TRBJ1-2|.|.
TGTGCCAGCAGCTTTACTGGACCGTACTATGGCTACACCTTC
CASSFTGPYYGYTF
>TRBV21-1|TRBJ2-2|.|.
TGTGCCAGCAGCAAATCTCGTTCAGCCGGGGAGCTGTTTTTT
CASSKSRSAGELFF
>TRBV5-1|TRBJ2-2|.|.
TGCGCCAGCAGCTTGGCGCTTACAAACACCGGGGAGCTGTTTTTT
CASSLALTNTGELFF
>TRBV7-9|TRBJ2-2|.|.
TGTGCCAGCAGCCCCGCCCTGTCAAGCAAGAACACCGGGGAGCTGTTTTTT
CASSPALSSKNTGELFF
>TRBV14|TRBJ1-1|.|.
TGTGCCAGCAGCCAAGAATGGAGAGACAAAGCTTTCTTT
CASSQEWRDKAFF
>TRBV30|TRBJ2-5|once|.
TGTGCCTGGAGATCAGGGGAAGAGACCCAGTACTTC
CAWRSGEETQYF
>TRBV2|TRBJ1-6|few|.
TGTGCCAGCAGCCCGGGGCCTAATTCACCCCTCCACTTT
CASSPGPNSPLHF
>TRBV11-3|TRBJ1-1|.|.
TGTGCCAGCAGCTTTGGGGACACTGAAGCTTTCTTT
CASSFGDTEAFF
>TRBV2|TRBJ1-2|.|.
TGTGCCAGCAGTGGCTCGGGGGGCTATGGCTACACCTTC
CASSGSGGYGYTF
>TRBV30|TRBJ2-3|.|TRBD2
TGTGCCTGGAGTGGGGCTAGCGGAAGCACAGATACGCAGTATTTT
CAWSGASGSTDTQYF
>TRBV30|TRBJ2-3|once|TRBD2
TGTGCCTGGAGTGTAGGCCCCGGGGGGGCAGATACGCAGTATTTT
CAWSVGPGGADTQYF
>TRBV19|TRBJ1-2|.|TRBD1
TGTGCCAGTAGGCTTGACAGGGGTCGCTATGGCTACACCTTC
CASRLDRGRYGYTF
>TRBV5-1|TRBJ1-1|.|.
TGCGCCAGCAGCTTGGGACAGCAAAACACTGAAGCTTTCTTT
CASSLGQQNTEAFF
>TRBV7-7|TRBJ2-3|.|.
TGTGCCAGCAGCTTCAGGCTCTCAGATACGCAGTATTTT
CASSFRLSDTQYF
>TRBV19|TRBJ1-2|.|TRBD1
TGTGCCAGTAGTGCGACAGGGGGCATAGACTACACCTTC
CASSATGGIDYTF
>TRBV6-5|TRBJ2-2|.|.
TGTGCCAGCAGTTACGGTATAGCGGAGGGCGGGGAGCTGTTTTTT
CASSYGIAEGGELFF
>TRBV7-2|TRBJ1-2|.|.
TGTGCCAGCACCCTAGAGGGTTATGGCTACACCTTC
CASTLEGYGYTF
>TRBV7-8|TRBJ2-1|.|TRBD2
TGTGCCAGCAGCAAGGAATGGGGACTAGCAGACAATGAGCAGTTCTTC
CASSKEWGLADNEQFF
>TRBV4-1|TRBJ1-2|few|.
TGCGCCAGCAGCCAAAACAGGGAGTACTATGGCTACACCTTC
CASSQNREYYGYTF
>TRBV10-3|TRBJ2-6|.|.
TGTGCCATCAGTGATAGGGGGGCTGGGGCCAACGTCCTGACTTTC
CAISDRGAGANVLTF
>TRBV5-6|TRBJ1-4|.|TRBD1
TGTGCCAGCAGCTTTACCCGGGACAGTTATAATGAAAAACTGTTTTTT
CASSFTRDSYNEKLFF
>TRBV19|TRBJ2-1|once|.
TGTGCCAGTACCGGCGCGGATTACAATGAGCAGTTCTTC
CASTGADYNEQFF
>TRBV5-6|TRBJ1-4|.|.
TGTGCCAGCAGTCCTACCACAGGATCTAATGAAAAACTGTTTTTT
CASSPTTGSNEKLFF
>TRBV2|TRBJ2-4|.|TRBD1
TGTGCCAGCAGTTCCGGGACAGGGGTTTTGTTCGGCATTCAGTACTTC
CASSSGTGVLFGIQYF
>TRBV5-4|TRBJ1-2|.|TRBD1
TGTGCCAGCAGCATGGGACAGGGGGCCTCCTCAAACTATGGCTACACCTTC
CASSMGQGASSNYGYTF
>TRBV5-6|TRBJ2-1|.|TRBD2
TGTGCCAGCAGCTTGGCCGGGACTAGCGGGGGGATGAGGGAGCAGTTCTTC
CASSLAGTSGGMREQFF
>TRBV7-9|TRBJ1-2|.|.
TGTGCCAGCAGCCCACTAATGGGAATGGAGGGCTACACCTTC
CASSPLMGMEGYTF
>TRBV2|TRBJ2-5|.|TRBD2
TGTGCCAGCAGTGGAACGGGGGGAGAGACCCAGTACTTC
CASSGTGGETQYF
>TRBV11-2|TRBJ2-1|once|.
TGTGCCAGCAGCTTAGAAGGGGGTCGTGGTATCTCCTACAATGAGCAGTTCTTC
CASSLEGGRGISYNEQFF
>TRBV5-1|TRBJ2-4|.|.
TGCGCCAGCAGCTTGGCACAGGCAAACATTCAGTACTTC
CASSLAQANIQYF
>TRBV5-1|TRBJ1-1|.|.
TGCGCCAGCAGCTTGTGGGAGCGTACGGCTAACACTGAAGCTTTCTTT
CASSLWERTANTEAFF
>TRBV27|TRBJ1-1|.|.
TGTGCCAGCACCCCTGTGGCGCTGGGGGGCGGCACTGAAGCTTTCTTT
CASTPVALGGGTEAFF
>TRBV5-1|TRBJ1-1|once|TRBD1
TGCGCCAGCAGCTGGACTACCACAGGGGGTCTCACTGAAGCTTTCTTT
CASSWTTTGGLTEAFF
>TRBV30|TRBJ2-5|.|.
TGTGCCTGGAACCCGACGCGGGAGACCCAGTACTTC
CAWNPTRETQYF
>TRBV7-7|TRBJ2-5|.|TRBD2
TGTGCCAGCAGCTTAGGTAGCGGGGGGGCAGCCCAGTACTTC
CASSLGSGGAAQYF
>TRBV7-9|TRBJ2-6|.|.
TGTGCCACCGCCTCTAGTTACTCTGGGGCCAACGTCCTGACTTTC
CATASSYSGANVLTF
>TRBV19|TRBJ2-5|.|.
TGTGCCAGTAGTATTGGAGGTGGGGAGACCCAGTACTTC
CASSIGGGETQYF
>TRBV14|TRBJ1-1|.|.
TGTGCCAGCAGCCAAGTTACAGCTTATGAAGCTTTCTTT
CASSQVTAYEAFF
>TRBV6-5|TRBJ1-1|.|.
TGTGCCAGCCAAAGGGAGGGTGCAATTACTGAAGCTTTCTTT
CASQREGAITEAFF
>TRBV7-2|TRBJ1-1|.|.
TGTGCCAGCAGCTATGGTGGCTCCAAACTCACTGAAGCTTTCTTT
CASSYGGSKLTEAFF
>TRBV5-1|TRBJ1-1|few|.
TGCGCCAGCAGCCTGGACTCGGGGATCACTGAAGCTTTCTTT
CASSLDSGITEAFF
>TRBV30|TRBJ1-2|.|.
TGTGCCTGGAGTGTAAAAGGGTTGGGTGCGCGGGGCTACACCTTC
CAWSVKGLGARGYTF
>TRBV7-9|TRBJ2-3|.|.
TGTGCCAGCAGCCCCGGAGGGAACACAGATACGCAGTATTTT
CASSPGGNTDTQYF
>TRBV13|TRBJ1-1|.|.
TGTGCCAGCAGCTTAACGGGGTACACTGAAGCTTTCTTT
CASSLTGYTEAFF